Listed below are T cell receptor beta chains from one sample, sequenced in a study of patients and donors after allogeneic stem cell transplantation. TCRdb called the RT-PCR reads again in MiXCR, with one record for every CDR3 protein. The profile shows approximately 160,000 distinct CDR3 sequences, 24% of them singletons. Input material: blood, either unsorted or a sorted T cell fraction (not recorded which). Receptors originate from a human donor who was either an allogeneic HSCT recipient or a stem cell or donor lymphocyte infusion donor (not recorded which). It is not recorded whose cells these are; they may come from a transplant donor. Both conserved end residues are part of each CDR3. The order of the fields is J gene, V gene, clone size, D gene, CDR3 DNA, CDR3 protein. A D gene is named only where the DNA matches it firmly. Rows may omit the clone size; those that give it use once, few, many or a size class.

J gene: TRBJ2-1
V gene: TRBV12-3/TRBV12-4
clone size: NA
D gene: TRBD2
CDR3 DNA: TGTGCCAGCAGTCCGGGACTAAACTACAATGAGCAGTTCTTC
CDR3 protein: CASSPGLNYNEQFF

J gene: TRBJ2-3
V gene: TRBV7-3
clone size: NA
D gene: TRBD2
CDR3 DNA: TGTGCCAGCAGCCCCCAAGCGGGAGACCTCACAGATACGCAGTATTTT
CDR3 protein: CASSPQAGDLTDTQYF

J gene: TRBJ2-7
V gene: TRBV5-1
clone size: few
D gene: NA
CDR3 DNA: TGCGCCAGCAGCTGGGAGAGCTCCTACGAGCAGTACTTC
CDR3 protein: CASSWESSYEQYF

J gene: TRBJ1-2
V gene: TRBV7-9
clone size: few
D gene: NA
CDR3 DNA: TGTGCCAGCAGCCCCCCGGACGGCTATGGCTACACCTTC
CDR3 protein: CASSPPDGYGYTF

J gene: TRBJ2-7
V gene: TRBV5-1
clone size: NA
D gene: NA
CDR3 DNA: TGCGCCAGCAGCCCCGACAGGCCCTACGAGCAGTACTTC
CDR3 protein: CASSPDRPYEQYF

J gene: TRBJ2-5
V gene: TRBV3-1
clone size: NA
D gene: TRBD2
CDR3 DNA: TGTGCCAGCAGCCAAGAGGGGCTAGCGGGGGGAACCTACCAAGAGACCCAGTACTTC
CDR3 protein: CASSQEGLAGGTYQETQYF

J gene: TRBJ2-1
V gene: TRBV12-3/TRBV12-4
clone size: NA
D gene: TRBD2
CDR3 DNA: TGTGCCAGCAGTCCAGGGACTAGCGAGAATGAGCAGTTCTTC
CDR3 protein: CASSPGTSENEQFF

J gene: TRBJ2-7
V gene: TRBV5-1
clone size: NA
D gene: NA
CDR3 DNA: TGCGCCAGCAATGCAGGATACAATGAGCAGTACTTC
CDR3 protein: CASNAGYNEQYF

J gene: TRBJ2-7
V gene: TRBV24-1
clone size: few
D gene: NA
CDR3 DNA: TGTGCCACCAGTGATCCGGGAGAAGCCTACGAGCAGTACTTC
CDR3 protein: CATSDPGEAYEQYF

J gene: TRBJ2-1
V gene: TRBV20-1
clone size: NA
D gene: TRBD2
CDR3 DNA: TGCAGTGCTAGAGCCGGGACTAGCGGGAGGTCTACGCAGTTCTTC
CDR3 protein: CSARAGTSGRSTQFF

J gene: TRBJ1-1
V gene: TRBV7-9
clone size: NA
D gene: NA
CDR3 DNA: TGTGCCAGCATCTCTACTGGGAACACTGAAGCTTTCTTT
CDR3 protein: CASISTGNTEAFF

J gene: TRBJ1-6
V gene: TRBV7-2
clone size: many
D gene: TRBD1
CDR3 DNA: TGTGCCAGCAGCTCCCGGACAGGGGGTGATTCACCCCTCCACTTT
CDR3 protein: CASSSRTGGDSPLHF

J gene: TRBJ2-1
V gene: TRBV5-6
clone size: NA
D gene: TRBD1
CDR3 DNA: TGTGCCAGCAGCGAAGCCAGGGGGCCGAACAATGAGCAGTTCTTC
CDR3 protein: CASSEARGPNNEQFF

J gene: TRBJ1-2
V gene: TRBV7-2
clone size: few
D gene: NA
CDR3 DNA: TGTGCCAGCAGCTTAATGGGGGAAGGTGGCTACACCTTC
CDR3 protein: CASSLMGEGGYTF

J gene: TRBJ2-2
V gene: TRBV14
clone size: few
D gene: NA
CDR3 DNA: TGTGCCAGCAGCCAGGGTATGAGAACCGGGGAGCTGTTTTTT
CDR3 protein: CASSQGMRTGELFF

J gene: TRBJ1-3
V gene: TRBV5-5
clone size: NA
D gene: NA
CDR3 DNA: TGTGCCAGCAGCTTGGCCTTAGGGACCTCTGGAAACACCATATATTTT
CDR3 protein: CASSLALGTSGNTIYF

J gene: TRBJ1-5
V gene: TRBV6-1
clone size: few
D gene: NA
CDR3 DNA: TGTGCCAGCAGGGACAGCCGAAGCAATCAGCCCCAGCATTTT
CDR3 protein: CASRDSRSNQPQHF